These 27 T cell receptor beta chains came from one sample sequenced in a study of shared clonotypes between healthy human individuals. Profiled with immunoSEQ multiplex PCR; TCRdb holds only in-frame clones, not every one. The table records some 550,000 clones, almost 97% of them present only once. The sample taken for sequencing was naive CD4+ T cells sorted from blood. Described subset: CD45RA+ positively selected. All receptors derive from a woman under 40 in good health.

The chain links TRBV19 to TRBJ2-3; D is unresolved. Trimming stripped 7 bases from V and 5 bases from J, with 7 bases between. Germline CDR1 is LNHDA and CDR2 is SQIVND (reference sequence). The CDR3 totals 11 residues. The DNA for the CDR3 is TGTGCCAGTACCGGGTTAGATACGCAGTATTTT. Its protein product is CASTGLDTQYF.

The chain is built from TRBV19 and TRBJ1-2, with a weak D call TRBD1 (6 bases). V lost 6 bases and J 4 bases, leaving 9 bases between the germline ends. There are 12 residues in the CDR3. CDR1 is LNHDA, CDR2 SQIVND, per germline (reference sequence). In nucleotides, the CDR3 is TGTGCCAGTAGAAGGACAGCCTATGGCTACACCTTC. This codes for CASRRTAYGYTF.

The J gene is TRBJ1-5, the V gene TRBV28; 7 bases map to TRBD1. The trim removed 8 bases at V and 6 bases at J, leaving 19 bases unmatched. The CDR3 has 17 amino acids. The germline V gene encodes CDR1 MDHEN and CDR2 SYDVKM. For the CDR3, the DNA is TGTGCCAGCCAGGTGGGGGGATGGACAGGAAGAAGTCAGCCCCAGCATTTT. This gives the protein CASQVGGWTGRSQPQHF.

This chain uses TRBV5-1 with TRBJ2-4, with TRBD2 matching 8 bases. This CDR3 spans 13 amino acids. Germline V gives CDR1 SGHRS, CDR2 YFSETQ. The junction had 7 bases not matched to a gene; V was cut back by 4 bases and J by 10 bases. This CDR3 is CASSTSSGTIQYF. In nucleotides, the CDR3 is TGCGCCAGCAGCACTAGTAGCGGGACAATTCAGTACTTC.

The genes are TRBV19 and TRBJ2-5, with D perhaps matching TRBD2 (6 bases). The J call is in doubt because the DNA end fits TRBJ2-7 better. The CDR3 runs 14 residues. Germline V gene lookup returns CDR1 LNHDA and CDR2 SQIVND (reference sequence). The CDR3 coding sequence is TGTGCCAGTAGTATCGGGCGGGGATCCTACGAGCAGTACTTC. Its protein is CASSIGRGSYEQYF.

There are a few counts of this clone. The chain joins TRBV4-1 to TRBJ1-5; 7 nucleotides match TRBD1. Trimming cost V 4 bases and J 5 bases; bases outside gene matches: 2. CDR1 and CDR2 (germline): MGHRA, YSYEKL. This CDR3 is built from 13 residues. As DNA, the CDR3 is TGCGCCAGCAGCCTGCAGGGGGATCAGCCCCAGCATTTT. Amino acids: CASSLQGDQPQHF.

The chain joins TRBV2 to TRBJ2-1; D possibly corresponds to TRBD2 (5 bases). Germline values: CDR1 SNHLY, CDR2 FYNNEI. The CDR3 is made up of 13 amino acids. Trimming took 4 bases from V and 6 from J, leaving 10 bases between them. CDR3 region: CASSALRGNEQFF. CDR3 DNA: TGTGCCAGCAGTGCTCTTCGGGGCAATGAGCAGTTCTTC.

This chain joins TRBV7-2 and TRBJ1-1, with D unclear. The CDR3 has 13 amino acids. V was clipped by 5 bases and J by 0 bases, with 7 bases between them. In germline, CDR1 is SGHTA, CDR2 FQGNSA. CDR3 region: CASSQFVNTEAFF. The CDR3 coding sequence is TGTGCCAGCAGCCAGTTCGTGAACACTGAAGCTTTCTTT.

The chain combines TRBV6-5 with TRBJ1-3, with D possibly being TRBD1 (6 bases). This CDR3 has 15 amino acids. In germline, CDR1 is MNHEY, CDR2 SVGAGI. V was trimmed by 0 bases and J by 1 base, leaving 7 bases between them. CDR3 nucleotide sequence: TGTGCCAGCAGTTACTCGACAGGTTCTGGAAACACCATATATTTT. This sequence encodes CASSYSTGSGNTIYF.

V usage is TRBV28 and J usage is TRBJ1-4; TRBD1 aligns across 8 bases. V dropped 6 bases and J dropped 8; count of bases not matched to a gene: 8. Germline lookup yields CDR1 MDHEN and CDR2 SYDVKM. The CDR3 is made up of 14 amino acids. The CDR3 reads CASSQTGVGEKLFF. The CDR3 DNA sequence: TGTGCCAGCAGCCAGACAGGGGTCGGGGAAAAACTGTTTTTT.

The V and J genes are TRBV10-3 and TRBJ2-6; D is undetermined. Looked up from germline, CDR1 is ENHRY and CDR2 is SYGVKD. The CDR3 loop spans 12 amino acids. Trimming pared 9 bases from V and 0 bases from J, leaving 3 bases between. CDR3 bases: TGTGCCATATCCTCTGGGGCCAACGTCCTGACTTTC. Protein: CAISSGANVLTF.

CDR3 sequence: CAWGPPPGINYGYTF. CDR3 nucleotides: TGTGCCTGGGGACCCCCCCCGGGGATAAACTATGGCTACACCTTC. The gene calls are TRBV30 and TRBJ1-2, with D unresolved. With 5 bases removed from V and 2 bases from J, the gap between germline ends came to 18 bases. Per germline, CDR1 GTSNPN and CDR2 SVGIG (reference sequence). The CDR3 totals 15 residues.

The chain is built from TRBV28 and TRBJ1-3; a possible D gene is TRBD1 (6 bases). Between the trimmed V and J ends, which lost 6 bases and 4 bases, there was a span of 13 bases. The CDR3 spans 14 residues. The germline V gene encodes CDR1 MDHEN and CDR2 SYDVKM. The CDR3 DNA is TGTGCCAGCAGGACCTCGGGGGCGGGAAACACCATATATTTT. Protein product: CASRTSGAGNTIYF.

The rearrangement links TRBV28 to TRBJ1-5; unclear D gene. The CDR3 spans 14 residues. Trimming removed 5 bases from V and 6 bases from J, with 14 bases in between. Germline V gene sequence: CDR1 MDHEN, CDR2 SYDVKM. The CDR3 sequence is CASSAPVTTQPQHF. CDR3 in DNA: TGTGCCAGCAGTGCCCCGGTCACGACTCAGCCCCAGCATTTT.

The rearrangement links TRBV6-5 to TRBJ2-5, with TRBD2 matching 10 bases. V shed 2 bases and J 2 bases; nucleotides not matched to a gene: 2. Germline assignment: CDR1 MNHEY and CDR2 SVGAGI. This CDR3 is built from 15 residues. CDR3 coding DNA: TGTGCCAGCAGTTACACTAGCGGGGCTCAAGAGACCCAGTACTTC. Residues: CASSYTSGAQETQYF.

This rearrangement joins TRBV2 to TRBJ2-3; D perhaps matches TRBD2 (6 bases). Trimming removed 2 bases from V and 6 bases from J, with 15 bases in between. The CDR3 spans 15 residues. Per germline, CDR1 SNHLY and CDR2 FYNNEI. CDR3 sequence reads: CASSEISGGSDTQYF. Here the CDR3 DNA reads TGTGCCAGCAGTGAAATCTCCGGGGGAAGTGATACGCAGTATTTT.

This chain links TRBV20-1 with TRBJ2-7; D unresolved. The CDR3 covers 11 residues. Trimming took off 5 bases at V and 6 bases at J, with 11 bases between the two ends. Germline V gives CDR1 DFQATT, CDR2 SNEGSKA (reference sequence). The CDR3 DNA reads as TGCAGTGCTCTCCACGACCCCGAGCAGTACTTC. Protein sequence: CSALHDPEQYF.

This rearrangement joins TRBV5-1 to TRBJ1-1; no definite D call. This CDR3 has 15 residues. Trimming took off 0 bases at V and 0 bases at J, with 9 bases between the two ends. CDR1 is SGHRS and CDR2 is YFSETQ in the germline V gene. CDR3: CASSLAAAMNTEAFF. The CDR3 coding sequence is TGCGCCAGCAGCTTGGCGGCAGCCATGAACACTGAAGCTTTCTTT.

V gene TRBV5-1 combines with J gene TRBJ2-5; perhaps D is TRBD1 or TRBD2 (5 bases each). CDR3 length: 15 amino acids. Deletions cut 1 base from V and 5 bases from J, with 15 bases between. The germline CDR1 and CDR2 sequences are SGHRS and YFSETQ. Here the CDR3 reads CASSLTPGAGETQYF. CDR3 bases: TGCGCCAGCAGCTTGACCCCCGGGGCAGGGGAGACCCAGTACTTC.

The chain is built from TRBV7-6 and TRBJ1-1; D remains unclear. The CDR3 has 15 amino acids. CDR1 SGHVS and CDR2 FNYEAQ come from the germline V gene. Trimming stripped 5 bases from V and 0 bases from J, with 13 bases between. The CDR3 DNA follows: TGTGCCAGCAGCGCCCAGCCCGGACTGAACACTGAAGCTTTCTTT. It yields the protein CASSAQPGLNTEAFF.

The chain is built from TRBV15 and TRBJ2-7; D is perhaps TRBD1 (5 bases). CDR1 LNHNV and CDR2 YYDKDF come from the germline V gene (reference sequence). This CDR3 is 16 amino acids long. Trimming pared 5 bases from V and 5 bases from J, leaving 22 bases between. CDR3 in amino acids: CATSSSGVGVGDEQYF. The CDR3 DNA reads TGTGCCACCAGCTCCTCTGGTGTAGGGGTCGGCGACGAGCAGTACTTC.

The chain uses TRBV6-5 and TRBJ2-2, with 7 bases that match TRBD1. The CDR3 loop spans 16 amino acids. Germline CDR1 is MNHEY and CDR2 is SVGAGI. V shed 2 bases and J 1 base; nucleotides not matched to a gene: 4. The CDR3 protein is CASSYQGVWNTGELFF. The CDR3 bases are TGTGCCAGCAGTTACCAGGGGGTTTGGAACACCGGGGAGCTGTTTTTT.

V and J are TRBV5-1 and TRBJ1-2; D is undetermined. The CDR3 has 14 amino acids. V gave up 1 base and J gave up 2 bases, with 9 bases separating them. CDR1 and CDR2 from the germline V gene are SGHRS and YFSETQ. The CDR3 is CASSLSTANYGYTF. Here the CDR3 DNA reads TGCGCCAGCAGCTTGTCGACGGCGAACTATGGCTACACCTTC.

V gene TRBV28 combines with J gene TRBJ2-3; 13 nucleotides line up with TRBD2. The CDR3 loop spans 14 amino acids. Germline V gene lookup returns CDR1 MDHEN and CDR2 SYDVKM. V was clipped by 6 bases and J by 8 bases; unmatched bases: 5. CDR3 sequence reads: CASRRTSGSRTQYF. In nucleotides, the CDR3 is TGTGCCAGCAGGCGGACTAGCGGGAGTCGTACGCAGTATTTT.

The rearrangement uses TRBV5-4 and TRBJ2-3; 8 nucleotides align to TRBD1. Germline CDR1 and CDR2: SGHNT and YYREEE (reference sequence). The junction had 16 bases not matched to a gene; V was cut back by 4 bases and J by 9 bases. The CDR3 is made up of 16 amino acids. CDR3 sequence: CASSLRRDRFDTTQYF. The DNA for the CDR3 is TGTGCCAGCAGCCTGAGACGGGACAGGTTCGATACCACGCAGTATTTT.

The chain employs TRBV10-3 and TRBJ2-1; 10 bases are shared with TRBD2. Germline assignment: CDR1 ENHRY and CDR2 SYGVKD. Trimming removed 10 bases from V and 6 bases from J; junction bases left unmatched: 12. CDR3 length: 15 amino acids. The CDR3 nucleotides read TGTGCCACCTCCTCCGGGACTAGCGTTTTCAATGAGCAGTTCTTC. Translation gives CATSSGTSVFNEQFF.

This rearrangement joins TRBV2 to TRBJ2-1; D perhaps matches TRBD1 (6 bases). Per germline, CDR1 SNHLY and CDR2 FYNNEI. V was cut by 7 bases and J by 0 bases, with 7 bases left in between. This CDR3 spans 13 amino acids. CDR3 sequence: CASKGDSYNEQFF. CDR3 nucleotide sequence: TGTGCCAGCAAGGGGGACTCCTACAATGAGCAGTTCTTC.